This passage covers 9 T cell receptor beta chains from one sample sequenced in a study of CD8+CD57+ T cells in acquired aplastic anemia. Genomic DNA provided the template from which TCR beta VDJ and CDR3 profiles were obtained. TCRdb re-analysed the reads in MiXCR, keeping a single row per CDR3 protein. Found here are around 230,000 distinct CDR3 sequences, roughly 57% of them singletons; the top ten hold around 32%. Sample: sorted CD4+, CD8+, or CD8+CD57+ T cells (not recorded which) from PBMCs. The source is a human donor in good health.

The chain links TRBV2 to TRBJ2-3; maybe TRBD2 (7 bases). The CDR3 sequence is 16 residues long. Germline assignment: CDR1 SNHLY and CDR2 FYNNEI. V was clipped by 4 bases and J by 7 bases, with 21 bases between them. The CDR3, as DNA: TGTGCCAGCAGTGGGGGGCGGGGGCCCTCCCTCCATACGCAGTATTTT. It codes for CASSGGRGPSLHTQYF.

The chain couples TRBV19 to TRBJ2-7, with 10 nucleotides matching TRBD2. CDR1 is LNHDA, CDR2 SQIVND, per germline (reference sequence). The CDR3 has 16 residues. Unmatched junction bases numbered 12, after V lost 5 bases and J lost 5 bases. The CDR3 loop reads CASSRDSGRPRNEQYF. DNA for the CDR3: TGTGCCAGTAGTCGAGATAGCGGGAGGCCTCGAAACGAGCAGTACTTC.

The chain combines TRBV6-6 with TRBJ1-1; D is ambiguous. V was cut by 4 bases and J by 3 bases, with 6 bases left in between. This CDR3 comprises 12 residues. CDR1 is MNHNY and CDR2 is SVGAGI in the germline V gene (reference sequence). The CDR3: CASSSYYTEAFF. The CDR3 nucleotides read TGTGCCAGCAGTTCGTACTACACTGAAGCTTTCTTT.

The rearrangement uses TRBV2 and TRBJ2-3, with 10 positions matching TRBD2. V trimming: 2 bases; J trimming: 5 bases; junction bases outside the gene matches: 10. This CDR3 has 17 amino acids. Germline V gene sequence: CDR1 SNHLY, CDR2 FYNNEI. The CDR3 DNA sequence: TGTGCCAGCAGTGAAAGGGTAGCGGGAGGTTCCGGAGATACGCAGTATTTT. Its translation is CASSERVAGGSGDTQYF.

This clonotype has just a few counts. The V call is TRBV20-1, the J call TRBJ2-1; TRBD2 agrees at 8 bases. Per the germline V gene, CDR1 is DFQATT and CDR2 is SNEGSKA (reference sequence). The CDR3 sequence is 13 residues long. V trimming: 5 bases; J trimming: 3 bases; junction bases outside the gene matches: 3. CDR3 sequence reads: CSASAGDYNEQFF. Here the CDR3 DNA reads TGCAGTGCTTCAGCGGGAGACTACAATGAGCAGTTCTTC.

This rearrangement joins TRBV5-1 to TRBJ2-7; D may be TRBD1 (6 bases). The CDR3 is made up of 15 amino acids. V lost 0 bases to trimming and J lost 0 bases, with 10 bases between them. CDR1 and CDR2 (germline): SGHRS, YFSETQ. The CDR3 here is CASSLEQGSSYEQYF. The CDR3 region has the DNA TGCGCCAGCAGCTTGGAGCAGGGGAGCTCCTACGAGCAGTACTTC.

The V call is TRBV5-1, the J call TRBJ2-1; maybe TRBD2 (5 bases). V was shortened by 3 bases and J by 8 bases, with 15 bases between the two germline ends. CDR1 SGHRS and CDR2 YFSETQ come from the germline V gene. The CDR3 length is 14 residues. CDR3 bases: TGCGCCAGCAGCTCCTGGACTGGAGGCGATGAGCAGTTCTTC. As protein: CASSSWTGGDEQFF.

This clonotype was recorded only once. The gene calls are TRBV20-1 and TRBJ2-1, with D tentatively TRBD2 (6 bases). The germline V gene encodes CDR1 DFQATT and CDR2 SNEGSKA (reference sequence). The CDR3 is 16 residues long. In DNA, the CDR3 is TGCAGGCCGCAAGACCGGGAGATTCCTTCCTACAATGAGCAGTTCTTC. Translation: CRPQDREIPSYNEQFF.

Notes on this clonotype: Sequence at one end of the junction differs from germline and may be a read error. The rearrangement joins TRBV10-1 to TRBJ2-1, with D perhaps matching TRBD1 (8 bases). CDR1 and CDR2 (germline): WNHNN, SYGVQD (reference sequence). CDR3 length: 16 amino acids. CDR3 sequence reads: CASSGSVQGGDNEQLF. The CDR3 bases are TGCGCCAGCAGTGGGTCAGTACAGGGGGGGGACAATGAGCAGCTCTTC.